This T cell receptor beta chain originates from a study of blood T cell repertoires in COVID-19 (TCRdb year 2020). Regarding the study in general: Collaborator samples came from the United States, Italy and Spain and covered acute and convalescent phases of COVID-19. The prospective study material was composed of cDNA or gDNA derived from T cells, B-cell-depleted T cells, or PBMCs. Deeply sampled blood TCRbeta repertoires from subjects exposed to, actively infected with, or recovered from COVID-19 were included in the dataset. The repertoires were made available in a free public database intended to serve as a resource for research on the immune response to SARS-CoV-2. The samples were drawn from the first 160 participants of the ongoing ImmuneRACE study and from some 1,300 subjects provided by 6 global collaborators. The sample metadata nearly always contained a de-identified subject ID, COVID-19 status, age in years and sex. Where available, HLA class I and class II types were taken from metadata supplied by the sample provider and were not determined by assay-based typing. Points the paper makes about the study in general: How much clinical and demographic metadata was included differed by source and by participant, and the metadata was provided uncurated.

At one collaborating source in Seattle, patients were enrolled during active infection and were followed longitudinally through the course of disease. Whole blood was collected in K2EDTA tubes by collaborating institutions according to the institutions' own protocols. For TCRbeta analysis, collaborators shipped samples in one of three forms: frozen whole blood, isolated PBMCs, or DNA extracted from either of those sample types. TCRbeta CDR3 regions were amplified from genomic DNA by means of the immunoSEQ Assay, a bias-controlled multiplex PCR. Per the original workflow: Nucleated cell counts per sample were estimated from amplification of reference gene primers within the assay. To quantify the absolute abundance of each unique TCRbeta CDR3 rearrangement, sequence reads were collapsed and filtered. For each sample, productive Simpson clonality was calculated by taking the square root of Simpson's diversity index across productive rearrangements. TCRdb took over this immuneACCESS table, retaining in-frame rearrangements with V and J assigned. Such tables are incomplete; in checked studies, under half of the missing clones stem from an unresolved V gene, and the remainder is unexplained. V, J and clone size are those of that table, while D and trimming were read from the DNA. The sample has under 350,000 clones on record, about nine tenths of them singletons. The ten largest make up 6.5% to 8% of the sample.

A note on this clone: What this receptor recognizes is not known. No per-base quality is available; no much larger clone lies one base away.

The receptor was derived from a woman in her twenties or thirties with COVID-19, enrolled during active disease. Sequencing used peripheral blood.

The CDR3 here reads CASSSPMGLSSTIYF. The sequence in DNA is TGTGCCAGCAGTTCTCCTATGGGACTAAGTAGCACCATATATTTT. In this chain, TRBV28 is recombined with TRBJ1-3; perhaps TRBD1 is the D gene, with 5 bases matching. CDR1 is given as MDHEN and CDR2 as SYDVKM, both from the germline V gene. The junction carries 19 bases between V and J, which are trimmed by 4 bases and 9 bases respectively. There are 15 amino acids in the CDR3, from cysteine to phenylalanine inclusive. Only CDR3 DNA remains: 45 bases, in frame from the first base. Outside the CDR3, residues come from the reference TRBV28 and TRBJ1-3 proteins, so the full variable domain is: DVKVTQSSRYLVKRTGEKVFLECVQDMDHENMFWYRQDPGLGLRLIYFSYDVKMKEKGDIPEGYSVSREKKERFSLILESASTNQTSMYLCASSSPMGLSSTIYFGEGSWLTVV.